This T cell receptor beta chain was captured in a study of human thymus T cells. The germline V and J ends were trimmed by 0 bases and 2 bases, with 9 bases remaining between them. Per the germline V gene, CDR1 is SGHRS and CDR2 is YFSETQ. This CDR3 spans 14 amino acids. All donors were healthy Finnish infants who were undergoing corrective surgery to treat congenital heart defects. Genomic DNA was extracted from every available blood leukocyte. Sequencing was performed with immunoSEQ multiplex PCR; in TCRdb, only in-frame clones are kept and a portion is missing. This sample carries 35,000 to 55,000 clones, approximately 93% of them seen once, and the ten largest clones take roughly 0.13%.

J is TRBJ2-7 and V is TRBV5-1; D not certain. The sample comprised blood. The clonotype was recovered from a boy younger than two with a congenital heart defect but otherwise immunologically healthy. CDR3 nucleotide sequence: TGCGCCAGCAGCTTGGGAGGATCACCCTACGAGCAGTACTTC. Translating gives CASSLGGSPYEQYF.